The rows below give T cell receptor beta chains drawn from one sample of a study of blood T cell repertoires in COVID-19. Assay: immunoSEQ multiplex PCR; the TCRdb copy retains only in-frame clones and omits some. The table includes roughly 80,000 clones, approximately 90% detected once. Sequenced sample: peripheral blood. The receptors come from a human donor in a cohort sampled during active COVID-19. The CDR3 runs from the conserved cysteine through the conserved F or W. A D gene is named only where the DNA matches it firmly.

length,D,J,V,CDR3,DNA
14,-,TRBJ1-2,TRBV9,CASSATTTFYGYTF,TGTGCCAGCAGCGCAACAACAACGTTCTATGGCTACACCTTC
15,-,TRBJ1-1,TRBV5-6,CASSYFNRGDTEAFF,TGTGCCAGCAGCTACTTCAATCGGGGGGACACTGAAGCTTTCTTT
15,-,TRBJ2-4,TRBV7-9,CASSSLAGEEGIQYF,TGTGCCAGCAGCTCCTTAGCTGGGGAGGAAGGCATTCAGTACTTC
14,TRBD1,TRBJ1-1,TRBV18,CASSPIQGSTEAFF,TGTGCCAGCTCACCAATACAGGGGTCAACTGAAGCTTTCTTT
14,-,TRBJ2-3,TRBV20-1,CSASSERETDTQYF,TGCAGTGCTAGTTCCGAACGGGAGACAGATACGCAGTATTTT
14,-,TRBJ1-5,TRBV2,CASSAGVRDQPQHF,TGTGCCAGCAGCGCCGGAGTCAGGGATCAGCCCCAGCATTTT
15,TRBD1,TRBJ1-2,TRBV5-1,CASSEGQGNSYGYTF,TGCGCCAGCAGCGAGGGACAGGGAAATAGCTATGGCTACACCTTC
16,-,TRBJ1-5,TRBV5-6,CASSLGVGRSNQPQHF,TGTGCCAGCAGCTTGGGAGTGGGCAGGAGCAATCAGCCCCAGCATTTT
15,-,TRBJ1-2,TRBV6-5,CASSLRAWDAYGYTF,TGTGCCAGCAGTCTCAGGGCGTGGGATGCCTATGGCTACACCTTC
17,TRBD1,TRBJ1-1,TRBV5-1,CASSLAPQGAVNTEAFF,TGCGCCAGCAGCTTGGCCCCCCAGGGGGCGGTGAACACTGAAGCTTTCTTT
12,-,TRBJ2-7,TRBV6-5,CASRSPPDEQYF,TGTGCCAGCAGAAGCCCCCCCGACGAGCAGTACTTC